This T cell receptor beta chain originates from a study of blood T cell repertoires in COVID-19. Living in 24 US areas, the participants were between roughly 18 and 90 years of age. Per the germline V gene, CDR1 is SGHTA and CDR2 is FQGTGA. The CDR3 covers 13 residues. Trimming shortened V by 4 bases and J by 7 bases, and 13 bases separated the two germline ends. Clones were read by immunoSEQ multiplex PCR, and TCRdb kept only the in-frame ones, dropping some. The repertoire consists of 250,000 to 300,000 clones, with around 90% occurring once and the leading ten covering approximately 1%. Sequencing was performed on PBMCs or T cells enriched from blood (not recorded which). This rearrangement joins TRBV7-3 to TRBJ1-1; unclear D gene. The sequence came from a woman between 25 and 40 years old who had recovered from COVID-19. Written as DNA, the CDR3 is TGTGCCAGCAGCTCAGAGGTGGTGGGTGAAGCTTTCTTT. This translates into CASSSEVVGEAFF.